This entry lists 21 T cell receptor beta chains sequenced from one sample in a study of cytomegalovirus exposure and HLA in healthy donors. PCR used 60 Vbeta primers and 13 Jbeta primers. Data came from immunoSEQ multiplex PCR; TCRdb stores just in-frame clones and leaves some out. The sample yields about 140,000 clones, more than 70% seen once. The sample comprised PBMCs. The receptors originated from a young man in good health and CMV-seropositive.

The gene calls are TRBV25-1 and TRBJ2-3; D not certain. V lost 1 base and J lost 1, with 9 bases in between. The CDR3 extends over 15 amino acids. Germline CDR1 reads MGHDK; CDR2 reads SYGVNS. The CDR3: CASSELGGRTDTQYF. DNA of the CDR3: TGTGCCAGCAGTGAATTAGGCGGTCGCACAGATACGCAGTATTTT.

The chain is built from TRBV29-1 and TRBJ2-1; 8 bases line up with TRBD1. V lost 7 bases, J lost 4 bases, and 3 bases stayed unmatched. The CDR3 length is 12 residues. Germline V gene sequence: CDR1 SQVTM, CDR2 ANQGSEA. Here the CDR3 reads CSGGDRYNEQFF. The CDR3 region has the DNA TGCAGCGGAGGGGACAGGTACAATGAGCAGTTCTTC.

The chain is built from TRBV9 and TRBJ1-4, with a weak D call TRBD1 (5 bases). The CDR3 consists of 14 residues. Trimming cost V 4 bases and J 4 bases, with 11 bases left between them. Germline values: CDR1 SGDLS, CDR2 YYNGEE. The CDR3 is CASSPRQRNEKLFF. The CDR3 DNA reads TGTGCCAGCAGCCCCCGACAGCGTAATGAAAAACTGTTTTTT.

The chain combines TRBV5-1 with TRBJ2-1; D is possibly TRBD2 (5 bases). The CDR3 is 15 residues long. Trimming took off 0 bases at V and 10 bases at J, with 17 bases between the two ends. Germline V lookup: CDR1 SGHRS, CDR2 YFSETQ. The CDR3 DNA is TGCGCCAGCAGCTTGGAGCAAAGCGGAATTGGCGAGCAGTTCTTC. It translates to CASSLEQSGIGEQFF.

This clone was picked up a small number of times. The V and J genes are TRBV7-6 and TRBJ1-1; D might be TRBD1 (6 bases). Germline V CDR1 and CDR2: SGHVS, FNYEAQ. Trimming removed 2 bases at V and 5 bases at J, with 15 bases between. The CDR3 is 15 amino acids. For the CDR3, the DNA is TGTGCCAGCAGCTTATCATCAGGGGCCGGGACTGAAGCTTTCTTT. Encoded protein: CASSLSSGAGTEAFF.

The chain employs TRBV27 and TRBJ1-3, with a tentative D call TRBD1 (6 bases). Per the germline V gene, CDR1 is MNHEY and CDR2 is SMNVEV (reference sequence). The CDR3 loop spans 15 amino acids. V was shortened by 3 bases and J by 4 bases, with 13 bases between the two germline ends. The CDR3 sequence: CASSFPRTEGNTIYF. CDR3 nucleotide sequence: TGTGCCAGCAGTTTTCCTCGGACAGAAGGAAACACCATATATTTT.

The J gene is TRBJ2-7, the V gene TRBV19, with 8 bases matching TRBD2. With V trimmed by 4 bases and J by 4 bases, 9 bases remained unmatched. This CDR3 spans 15 amino acids. Germline loops: CDR1 LNHDA, CDR2 SQIVND (reference sequence). CDR3 sequence (DNA): TGTGCCAGTAGTACCCCCTCTAGCGGGTCATACGAGCAGTACTTC. It encodes CASSTPSSGSYEQYF.

This clone showed up just once. The CDR3 nucleotides read TGTGCCTGGACAAGTGGACAGTTCTACGAGCAGTACTTC. It translates to CAWTSGQFYEQYF. The rearrangement joins TRBV30 to TRBJ2-7; weak D call: TRBD1 (6 bases). CDR1 and CDR2 (germline): GTSNPN, SVGIG (reference sequence). V was trimmed by 4 bases and J by 3 bases, leaving 13 bases between them. The CDR3 contains 13 residues. The full variable domain, completed using reference TRBV30 and TRBJ2-7, is SQTIHQWPATLVQPVGSPLSLECTVEGTSNPNLYWYRQAAGRGLQLLFYSVGIGQISSEVPQNLSASRPQDRQFILSSKKLLLSDSGFYLCAWTSGQFYEQYFGPGTRLTVT.

The rearrangement joins TRBV5-1 to TRBJ2-2; 9 positions match TRBD2. The V and J ends lost 0 bases and 8 bases, in that order; junction bases with no gene match: 11. Germline-derived CDR1 and CDR2 are SGHRS and YFSETQ. The CDR3 totals 17 residues. CDR3 DNA sequence: TGCGCCAGCAGCTTGGAGTTAGCGGGAGTTCGTCCTGGGGAGCTGTTTTTT. Amino acids: CASSLELAGVRPGELFF.

The chain has TRBV19 and TRBJ2-6; possibly TRBD1 for D (5 bases). Germline V lookup: CDR1 LNHDA, CDR2 SQIVND (reference sequence). The ends were cut back, 3 bases at V and 0 bases at J, with 12 bases in the middle. The CDR3 length is 17 residues. CDR3 sequence reads: CASSMSQGSSGANVLTF. In nucleotides, the CDR3 is TGTGCCAGTAGTATGAGCCAGGGCAGCTCTGGGGCCAACGTCCTGACTTTC.

The chain has TRBV6-5 and TRBJ2-5; D possibly corresponds to TRBD1 (5 bases). CDR1 MNHEY and CDR2 SVGAGI come from the germline V gene. V shed 0 bases and J shed 4 bases, with 12 bases lying between them. This CDR3 is built from 15 residues. The CDR3 loop reads CASSYSIGAGETQYF. As DNA, the CDR3 is TGTGCCAGCAGTTACTCGATTGGGGCCGGAGAGACCCAGTACTTC.

The rearrangement links TRBV18 to TRBJ1-1; D gene uncertain. Germline CDR1 reads KGHSH; CDR2 reads LQKENI. This CDR3 comprises 12 residues. The V gene lost 6 bases and the J gene lost 5 bases, with 10 bases spanning the gap. The CDR3 sequence: CASSWSTTEAFF. The DNA for the CDR3 is TGTGCCAGCTCTTGGTCGACTACTGAAGCTTTCTTT.

This clone was recorded once. CDR3 in amino acids: CASSPLGTANTEAFF. CDR3 sequence (DNA): TGTGCCAGCAGCCCCCTCGGGACAGCGAACACTGAAGCTTTCTTT. The chain recombines TRBV27 with TRBJ1-1, with TRBD1 matching over 7 bases. The CDR3 consists of 15 residues. Germline V gene sequence: CDR1 MNHEY, CDR2 SMNVEV (reference sequence). Trimming at V came to 6 bases and at J to 1 base, leaving 8 bases not matched to a gene.

The V gene is TRBV11-2, the J gene TRBJ1-4; 8 bases are shared with TRBD1. The CDR3 runs 19 residues. Germline lookup yields CDR1 SGHAT and CDR2 FQNNGV. V shed 0 bases and J 8 bases; nucleotides not matched to a gene: 17. The CDR3 DNA sequence: TGTGCCAGCAGCTTAGATCTTGTCCCGGGACAGGATTTTTGGGAAAAACTGTTTTTT. The encoded protein is CASSLDLVPGQDFWEKLFF.

This clone was picked up one time. This sequence joins TRBV5-1 and TRBJ1-4, with D perhaps TRBD1 (5 bases). This CDR3 is built from 14 residues. V was cut by 4 bases and J by 8 bases, with 15 bases left in between. Germline-derived CDR1 and CDR2 are SGHRS and YFSETQ. CDR3 residues: CASSGGHEEEKLFF. CDR3 nucleotide sequence: TGCGCCAGCAGCGGCGGACACGAGGAGGAAAAACTGTTTTTT.

A single count supports this clone. One junction end does not reproduce the germline sequence, and a read error may be involved. The chain employs TRBV28 and TRBJ1-2; TRBD1 matches at 7 bases. The CDR3 runs 15 residues. Germline V CDR1 and CDR2: MDHEN, SYDVKM. The DNA for the CDR3 is TGTGCCACCAGTACGCGTCGGGACAGCTTATATGGCTACACCTTC. Protein: CATSTRRDSLYGYTF.

This clone was seen a handful of times. The J gene is TRBJ2-5, the V gene TRBV6-1, with 10 bases matching TRBD2. The assigned J gene may be wrong: the sequence end matches TRBJ2-7 better. CDR1 MNHNS and CDR2 SASEGT come from the germline V gene. This CDR3 contains 15 residues. CDR3 sequence reads: CASSEWDSGRDEQYF. The CDR3 DNA is TGTGCCAGCAGTGAGTGGGACAGCGGGAGGGACGAGCAGTACTTC.

The gene calls are TRBV7-6 and TRBJ1-2; 9 nucleotides line up with TRBD1. The CDR3 runs 14 residues. CDR1 is SGHVS, CDR2 FNYEAQ, per germline. The junction had 5 bases not matched to a gene; V was cut back by 5 bases and J by 4 bases. CDR3 sequence reads: CASSVQGAGYGYTF. DNA for the CDR3: TGTGCCAGCAGCGTACAGGGGGCGGGCTATGGCTACACCTTC.

The chain has TRBV5-8 and TRBJ2-1; 10 positions match TRBD2. Germline values: CDR1 SGHTS, CDR2 YDEGEE. Trimming took 4 bases from V and 7 from J; bases not matched to a gene: 11. This CDR3 region has 16 residues. CDR3 region: CASSPPPSGSANEQFF. The DNA of the CDR3 is TGTGCCAGCAGCCCGCCTCCTAGCGGGAGTGCTAATGAGCAGTTCTTC. Supplemented by reference TRBV5-8 and TRBJ2-1, the full variable domain reads EAGVTQSPTHLIKTRGQQATLRCSPISGHTSVYWYQQALGLGLQFLLWYDEGEERNRGNFPPRFSGRQFPNYSSELNVNALELEDSALYLCASSPPPSGSANEQFFGPGTRLTVL.

The CDR3 bases are TGTGCCTGGAGTGCCCGGACAGCTAAGAACACAGATACGCAGTATTTT. It translates to CAWSARTAKNTDTQYF. This sequence joins TRBV30 and TRBJ2-3, with a tentative D call TRBD1 (6 bases). The CDR3 spans 16 residues. V was cut by 1 base and J by 2 bases, with 16 bases left in between. In germline, CDR1 is GTSNPN, CDR2 SVGIG (reference sequence).

V usage is TRBV5-4 and J usage is TRBJ2-3; possibly TRBD2 for D (5 bases). Trimming shortened V by 2 bases and J by 3 bases, and 13 bases separated the two germline ends. This CDR3 comprises 15 residues. The germline V gene has CDR1 SGHNT and CDR2 YYREEE (reference sequence). In nucleotides, the CDR3 is TGTGCCAGCAGCTTTGAGGGTGGGTGGACAGATACGCAGTATTTT. Protein product: CASSFEGGWTDTQYF.